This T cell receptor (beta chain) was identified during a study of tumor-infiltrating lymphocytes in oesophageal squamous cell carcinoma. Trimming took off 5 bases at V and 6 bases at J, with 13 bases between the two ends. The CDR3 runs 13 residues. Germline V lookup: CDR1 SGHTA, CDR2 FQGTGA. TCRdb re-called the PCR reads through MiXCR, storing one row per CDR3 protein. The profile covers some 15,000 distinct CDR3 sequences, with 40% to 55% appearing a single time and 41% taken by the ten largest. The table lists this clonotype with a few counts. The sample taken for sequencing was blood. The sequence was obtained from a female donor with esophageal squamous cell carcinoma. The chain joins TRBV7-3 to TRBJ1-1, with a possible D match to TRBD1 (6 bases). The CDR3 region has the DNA TGTGCCAGCAGCGTCCTACAGGGCTCTGAAGCTTTCTTT. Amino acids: CASSVLQGSEAFF.